The T cell receptor (beta chain) under discussion was sequenced for a study of beta chain features in type 1 diabetes. Reverse transcribing all isolated RNA meant expressed TCRB transcripts were sequenced. Clones were sequenced by immunoSEQ multiplex PCR, and TCRdb holds only the in-frame ones, with some missing. The profile shows 860,000 or so clones, about a sixth of them singletons. Sorted populations all exceeded 95% purity. This CDR3 contains 16 residues. V lost 1 base and J lost 1; bases outside the gene matches: 6. This chain links TRBV6-7 with TRBJ1-1, with TRBD1 matching 7 bases. TRBV6-7 is an open reading frame whose function is uncertain. This clonotype originated in a young woman in good health. Sequenced input: naive CD4+ T cells from blood. The CDR3 reads CASSYLQDRRNTEAFF. CDR3 nucleotides: TGTGCCAGCAGTTACTTACAGGACAGGAGGAACACTGAAGCTTTCTTT.